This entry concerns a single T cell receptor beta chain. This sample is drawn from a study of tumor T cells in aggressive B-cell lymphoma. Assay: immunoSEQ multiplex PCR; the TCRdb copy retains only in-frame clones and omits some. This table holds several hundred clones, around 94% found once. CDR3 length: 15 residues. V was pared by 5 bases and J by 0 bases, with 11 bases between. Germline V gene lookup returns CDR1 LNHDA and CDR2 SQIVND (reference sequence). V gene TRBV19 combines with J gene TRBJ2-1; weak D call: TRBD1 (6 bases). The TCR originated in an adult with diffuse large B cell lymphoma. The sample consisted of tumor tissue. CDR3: CASSSQGLSYNEQFF. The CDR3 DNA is TGTGCCAGTAGTTCACAGGGCCTCTCCTACAATGAGCAGTTCTTC.